These 25 T cell receptor beta chains came from one sample sequenced in a study of metastatic and nonmetastatic thyroid tumors. TCRdb reanalyzed the PCR reads with MiXCR. Among tens of thousands of clones listed, around 21% were seen once. All patients reached thyroid surgery having received no treatment beforehand. Sequenced material: blood. These TCRs come from a male donor with papillary thyroid cancer or a benign thyroid nodule (not recorded which). Some clones in this sample may be carry-over from other donors' samples.

This clone occurred many times. This chain links TRBV7-3 with TRBJ2-1, with 8 bases that match TRBD2. This CDR3 spans 15 amino acids. J lost 6 bases, V lost 2 bases, and 6 bases had no gene match. CDR1 SGHTA and CDR2 FQGTGA come from the germline V gene. DNA of the CDR3: TGTGCCAGCAGCTTACTAGCGGGCCTTCTCAATGAGCAGTTCTTC. Its translation is CASSLLAGLLNEQFF.

This chain links TRBV20-1 with TRBJ1-6; 7 positions agree with TRBD1. The J segment lost 7 bases and the V segment lost 5 bases, leaving 8 bases of the junction unmatched. The CDR3 extends over 14 amino acids. The germline CDR1 and CDR2 sequences are DFQATT and SNEGSKA (reference sequence). The CDR3: CSAPGDRVNSPLHF. DNA of the CDR3: TGCAGTGCTCCTGGTGACAGGGTGAATTCACCCCTCCACTTT.

Many counts were recorded for this clone. The J gene is TRBJ2-3, the V gene TRBV9; possibly TRBD2 for D (6 bases). V was cut by 3 bases and J by 2 bases, with 7 bases left in between. The CDR3 runs to 13 residues. CDR1 and CDR2 from the germline V gene are SGDLS and YYNGEE. The CDR3 region has the DNA TGTGCCAGCAGCGCGGACTACACAGATACGCAGTATTTT. Translated, it gives CASSADYTDTQYF.

This chain uses TRBV18 with TRBJ2-7; 7 nucleotides agree with TRBD1. V dropped 5 bases and J dropped 6; count of bases not matched to a gene: 4. This CDR3 region has 12 residues. The germline gives CDR1 KGHSH, CDR2 LQKENI. The CDR3 DNA follows: TGTGCCAGCTCATACGCAGGGGGCGAGCAGTACTTC. Translated: CASSYAGGEQYF.

This clone was recorded many times. The gene calls are TRBV7-2 and TRBJ1-1; D uncertain. This CDR3 spans 11 amino acids. CDR1 is SGHTA, CDR2 FQGNSA, per germline. Deletions cut 2 bases from V and 7 bases from J, with 5 bases between. The CDR3 DNA reads TGTGCCAGCAGCTTAAAGGTTGAAGCTTTCTTT. Translating it yields CASSLKVEAFF.

A word on this clone: A read error may account for a junction end that differs from germline. The chain couples TRBV5-1 to TRBJ2-7; no reliable D call. The CDR3 totals 13 residues. CDR1 is SGHRS and CDR2 is YFSETQ in the germline V gene. CDR3 region: CAGSLAGSYDQYF. CDR3 nucleotide sequence: TGCGCCGGCAGCTTGGCTGGGTCCTACGATCAGTACTTC.

In its sample, this clone was seen many times. The chain couples TRBV30 to TRBJ1-1; no firm D call. This CDR3 is 15 amino acids long. V shed 2 bases and J shed 0 bases, with 13 bases lying between them. Germline V gives CDR1 GTSNPN, CDR2 SVGIG (reference sequence). The CDR3 spells CAWSTGREMNTEAFF. CDR3 coding DNA: TGTGCCTGGAGTACGGGCAGAGAGATGAACACTGAAGCTTTCTTT. The full variable domain, in which reference TRBV30 and TRBJ1-1 provide the parts outside the CDR3, is SQTIHQWPATLVQPVGSPLSLECTVEGTSNPNLYWYRQAAGRGLQLLFYSVGIGQISSEVPQNLSASRPQDRQFILSSKKLLLSDSGFYLCAWSTGREMNTEAFFGQGTRLTVV.

This clone was seen a few times. The chain couples TRBV6-1 to TRBJ2-7; D is unclear. Trimming took off 4 bases at V and 3 bases at J, with 13 bases between the two ends. The CDR3 runs to 14 residues. Germline assignment: CDR1 MNHNS and CDR2 SASEGT. DNA for the CDR3: TGTGCCAGCAGTGTTCGAGAAGAGAACTACGAGCAGTACTTC. Protein product: CASSVREENYEQYF.

In the case of this clone: The junction and the germline gene differ at one end; a read error may be behind it. CDR3 in amino acids: CASSSDRDASYEQYF. The CDR3 DNA is TGTGCCAGCAGCTCCGACCGGGACGCGTCCTACGAGCAGTACTTT. The rearrangement uses TRBV9 and TRBJ2-7; D possibly uses TRBD1 or TRBD2 (5 bases each). Germline lookup yields CDR1 SGDLS and CDR2 YYNGEE. The CDR3 runs 15 residues.

V and J are TRBV5-1 and TRBJ1-6; a possible D gene is TRBD1 (5 bases). The CDR3 runs to 13 residues. V lost 7 bases to trimming and J lost 12 bases, with 17 bases between them. Germline CDR1 reads SGHRS; CDR2 reads YFSETQ. This chain's CDR3 is CASLGRWGEPLHF. DNA of the CDR3: TGCGCCAGCCTTGGGAGGTGGGGGGAACCCCTCCACTTT.

The chain has TRBV20-1 and TRBJ2-3, with 10 bases identical to TRBD2. CDR1 is DFQATT and CDR2 is SNEGSKA in the germline V gene (reference sequence). This CDR3 is 17 amino acids long. V dropped 7 bases and J dropped 3; count of bases not matched to a gene: 16. CDR3 in amino acids: CSVIRSSGSTGTDTQYF. In DNA, the CDR3 is TGCAGTGTGATCAGGTCTAGCGGGAGTACCGGTACAGATACGCAGTATTTT.

This clone is deemed medium-sized. V usage is TRBV28 and J usage is TRBJ1-1, with 7 bases aligning to TRBD1. Germline assignment: CDR1 MDHEN and CDR2 SYDVKM. Trimming at V came to 0 bases and at J to 1 base, leaving 2 bases not matched to a gene. The CDR3 is 15 amino acids. The CDR3 region is CASSLWGQTNTEAFF. The CDR3 DNA reads TGTGCCAGCAGTTTATGGGGACAGACGAACACTGAAGCTTTCTTT. Full variable domain (missing parts from reference TRBV28 and TRBJ1-1): DVKVTQSSRYLVKRTGEKVFLECVQDMDHENMFWYRQDPGLGLRLIYFSYDVKMKEKGDIPEGYSVSREKKERFSLILESASTNQTSMYLCASSLWGQTNTEAFFGQGTRLTVV.

This clone is classed as medium-sized. The genes are TRBV12-3 or TRBV12-4 and TRBJ1-1; perhaps TRBD1 as D (5 bases). V lost 5 bases to trimming and J lost 8 bases, with 21 bases between them. This CDR3 has 15 residues. The CDR3 loop is CASSPHTGDPGEAFF. The CDR3 nucleotides are TGTGCCAGCAGTCCACATACCGGGGACCCAGGAGAAGCTTTCTTT.

This clone was found many times. The J gene is TRBJ1-5, the V gene TRBV12-3 or TRBV12-4, with D hard to call. The V gene lost 6 bases and the J gene lost 2 bases, with 8 bases spanning the gap. CDR3 length equals 13 residues. CDR3 DNA: TGTGCCAGCAGCCCGGGTGGCAATCAGCCCCAGCATTTT. Translating it yields CASSPGGNQPQHF.

A few counts support this clone. V and J are TRBV2 and TRBJ1-2; TRBD1 matches 7 bases. Trimming took 1 base from V and 4 from J; bases not matched to a gene: 6. Germline assignment: CDR1 SNHLY and CDR2 FYNNEI. The CDR3 contains 15 residues. In nucleotides, the CDR3 is TGTGCCAGCAGTGAAGTGGACAGGAAACTCTATGGCTACACCTTC. This sequence encodes CASSEVDRKLYGYTF. The variable domain in full, completed from reference TRBV2 and TRBJ1-2, reads EPEVTQTPSHQVTQMGQEVILRCVPISNHLYFYWYRQILGQKVEFLVSFYNNEISEKSEIFDDQFSVERPDGSNFTLKIRSTKLEDSAMYFCASSEVDRKLYGYTFGSGTRLTVV.

This clone occurred a few times. At one of its ends the junction is not consistent with the germline gene, which may arise from a read error. V usage is TRBV28 and J usage is TRBJ2-1; 10 nucleotides line up with TRBD2. Germline lookup yields CDR1 MDHEN and CDR2 SYDVKM. The CDR3 runs 14 residues. The CDR3 DNA sequence: TGCGCCAGCAGTACCCTAGCGGGAGAAGTTGAGCAGTTCTTC. Its translation is CASSTLAGEVEQFF.

This clone occurred many times. The rearrangement links TRBV20-1 to TRBJ1-6; no clear D. The CDR3 extends over 18 amino acids. V was pared by 1 base and J by 1 base, with 17 bases between. CDR1 is DFQATT and CDR2 is SNEGSKA in the germline V gene (reference sequence). The CDR3 loop reads CSARGLEGAGSYNSPLHF. CDR3 bases: TGCAGTGCTAGAGGACTTGAGGGAGCAGGATCCTATAATTCACCCCTCCACTTT.

There are a few counts of this clone. A junction boundary mismatches the germline segment, possibly from a read error. V usage is TRBV7-9 and J usage is TRBJ2-1, with 9 bases identical to TRBD1. CDR1 SEHNR and CDR2 FQNEAQ come from the germline V gene (reference sequence). The length of the CDR3 is 12 residues. The CDR3 DNA reads TGTGCCAGCACCGATAACAGGGGGCGAGGAATCTTC. Its translation is CASTDNRGRGIF.

This clone has a count of ten or more. The rearrangement uses TRBV20-1 and TRBJ1-4; a weak D match, TRBD1 (5 bases). Germline CDR1 reads DFQATT; CDR2 reads SNEGSKA (reference sequence). The CDR3 is 14 amino acids. With 3 bases removed from V and 4 bases from J, the gap between germline ends came to 12 bases. Written as DNA, the CDR3 is TGCAGTGCTAGTGCGGGGGGGGATAATGAAAAACTGTTTTTT. This encodes CSASAGGDNEKLFF.

This clone was detected many times. The chain is built from TRBV28 and TRBJ2-5; possible D gene TRBD1, 6 bases. The CDR3 loop spans 15 amino acids. Per germline, CDR1 MDHEN and CDR2 SYDVKM. V lost 6 bases and J 5 bases, leaving 19 bases between the germline ends. The CDR3 region is CASRRPNRVDETQYF. The CDR3 DNA sequence: TGTGCCAGCAGACGACCCAACAGGGTGGATGAGACCCAGTACTTC. The variable domain in full, completed from reference TRBV28 and TRBJ2-5, reads DVKVTQSSRYLVKRTGEKVFLECVQDMDHENMFWYRQDPGLGLRLIYFSYDVKMKEKGDIPEGYSVSREKKERFSLILESASTNQTSMYLCASRRPNRVDETQYFGPGTRLLVL.

V is TRBV5-1 and J is TRBJ1-1; 8 bases line up with TRBD1. This CDR3 spans 17 amino acids. Germline assignment: CDR1 SGHRS and CDR2 YFSETQ. Trimming took 0 bases from V and 4 from J; bases not matched to a gene: 11. The CDR3 coding sequence is TGCGCCAGCAGCTTGGAGCCGACAGGGGCGCTGAGCACTGAAGCTTTCTTT. This sequence encodes CASSLEPTGALSTEAFF.

By share, this clone ranks as medium-sized. The chain uses TRBV19 and TRBJ1-2, with D uncertain. Germline CDR1 LNHDA, CDR2 SQIVND (reference sequence). V was shortened by 7 bases and J by 4 bases, with 13 bases between the two germline ends. This CDR3 contains 13 residues. CDR3 nucleotides: TGTGCCAGTATCATCCAGCGCCTCTATGGCTACACCTTC. This gives the protein CASIIQRLYGYTF.

This clone was seen many times. This chain links TRBV7-2 with TRBJ1-1; a weak D match, TRBD1 (5 bases). Per germline, CDR1 SGHTA and CDR2 FQGNSA. The V and J ends lost 5 bases and 3 bases respectively, with 13 bases between them. CDR3 length equals 14 residues. CDR3 amino acids: CASSPFGGDTEAFF. The CDR3 region has the DNA TGTGCCAGCAGCCCTTTCGGGGGAGACACTGAAGCTTTCTTT.

The chain employs TRBV19 and TRBJ2-3, with 7 positions matching TRBD2. The CDR3 consists of 16 residues. Looked up from germline, CDR1 is LNHDA and CDR2 is SQIVND (reference sequence). V was pared by 3 bases and J by 2 bases, with 8 bases of the junction left unmatched. The CDR3 DNA sequence: TGTGCCAGTAGTATCGGGGCTAGCGGACACACAGATACGCAGTATTTT. Amino acids: CASSIGASGHTDTQYF.

This clone was picked up many times. The genes are TRBV20-1 and TRBJ2-5; the D gene is possibly TRBD2 (5 bases). The CDR3 loop spans 14 amino acids. V shed 2 bases and J shed 1 base, with 11 bases lying between them. Germline CDR1 is DFQATT and CDR2 is SNEGSKA (reference sequence). CDR3 nucleotide sequence: TGCAGTGCTAGAAGGGCTAGCTTCCAAGAGACCCAGTACTTC. Protein: CSARRASFQETQYF.